One and the same sample provided the 25 T cell receptor beta chains below, sequenced in a study of blood T cell repertoires in COVID-19. Clones were read by immunoSEQ multiplex PCR, and TCRdb kept only the in-frame ones, dropping some. Here the sample spans just under 45,000 clones, around 84% being singletons. The sequenced material came from peripheral blood. The origin of the receptors is a human donor in a cohort sampled during active COVID-19.

The chain is built from TRBV5-4 and TRBJ1-4, with 9 positions matching TRBD1. Germline V gene sequence: CDR1 SGHNT, CDR2 YYREEE (reference sequence). V was clipped by 7 bases and J by 6 bases; unmatched bases: 4. The CDR3 loop spans 13 amino acids. The CDR3 protein is CASRDRVYEKLFF. The CDR3 region has the DNA TGTGCCAGCCGGGACAGGGTGTATGAAAAACTGTTTTTT. The full variable domain, in which reference TRBV5-4 and TRBJ1-4 provide the parts outside the CDR3, is ETGVTQSPTHLIKTRGQQVTLRCSSQSGHNTVSWYQQALGQGPQFIFQYYREEENGRGNFPPRFSGLQFPNYSSELNVNALELDDSALYLCASRDRVYEKLFFGSGTQLSVL.

The chain carries TRBV9 and TRBJ1-1; a possible D gene is TRBD1 (6 bases). Germline CDR1 is SGDLS and CDR2 is YYNGEE. This CDR3 is 16 amino acids long. The V end was cut by 0 bases, the J end by 3 bases, with 15 bases between. The CDR3 bases are TGTGCCAGCAGCGTAGGTAACAGGGTAAGCGACACTGAAGCTTTCTTT. Its translation: CASSVGNRVSDTEAFF.

The table lists this clone with a count of one. The chain combines TRBV4-2 with TRBJ2-1; TRBD2 agrees at 15 bases. J was trimmed by 6 bases and V by 1 base; bases with no gene match: 13. The V gene's germline CDR1 is LGHNA and CDR2 YNFKEQ. This CDR3 is built from 20 residues. This chain's CDR3 is CASSQGNPGLAGGWSNEQFF. CDR3 nucleotide sequence: TGTGCCAGCAGCCAAGGGAATCCGGGACTAGCGGGGGGATGGAGCAATGAGCAGTTCTTC.

This chain links TRBV4-3 with TRBJ1-5; 8 bases agree with TRBD1. CDR3 length: 15 amino acids. Trimming at V came to 4 bases and at J to 7 bases, leaving 9 bases not matched to a gene. Looked up from germline, CDR1 is LGHNA and CDR2 is YSLEER. The CDR3 coding sequence is TGCGCCAGCAGCCCAGAGACAGGGGAGGGCCAGCCCCAGCATTTT. The encoded protein is CASSPETGEGQPQHF.

The chain combines TRBV6-5 with TRBJ2-2, with D unresolved. CDR1 is MNHEY, CDR2 SVGAGI, per germline. The V and J ends lost 5 bases and 5 bases respectively, with 9 bases between them. This CDR3 spans 13 amino acids. CDR3 amino acids: CASSPSITGELFF. The CDR3 DNA reads as TGTGCCAGCAGTCCGTCTATTACCGGGGAGCTGTTTTTT.

The gene calls are TRBV7-9 and TRBJ1-2, with 9 bases that match TRBD1. This CDR3 has 14 amino acids. J gave up 7 bases and V 4 bases, and 7 bases lay outside the gene matches. CDR1 is SEHNR, CDR2 FQNEAQ, per germline (reference sequence). In nucleotides, the CDR3 is TGTGCCAGCAGCTCTCGACAGGGGGAAGGTGGCTACACCTTC. It is translated as CASSSRQGEGGYTF. Based on the CDR3 plus reference TRBV7-9 and TRBJ1-2, the full variable domain is DTGVSQNPRHKITKRGQNVTFRCDPISEHNRLYWYRQTLGQGPEFLTYFQNEAQLEKSRLLSDRFSAERPKGSFSTLEIQRTEQGDSAMYLCASSSRQGEGGYTFGSGTRLTVV.

V is TRBV13 and J is TRBJ2-3; D is undetermined. Deletions cut 5 bases from V and 4 bases from J, with 13 bases between. Per germline, CDR1 PRHDT and CDR2 FYEKMQ (reference sequence). The CDR3 has 14 residues. CDR3: CASSLSSVADTQYF. Written as DNA, the CDR3 is TGTGCCAGCAGCCTATCCTCGGTCGCAGATACGCAGTATTTT.

V is TRBV6-4 and J is TRBJ2-3; TRBD1 agrees at 7 bases. V shed 3 bases, J shed 4 bases, and the junction held 10 bases outside the gene matches. The CDR3 has 16 amino acids. Germline assignment: CDR1 MRHNA and CDR2 SNTAGT. CDR3 bases: TGTGCCAGCAGTGAATACGGGACAGCCCTCGCAGATACGCAGTATTTT. Protein product: CASSEYGTALADTQYF.

This clone turned up a few times. The chain employs TRBV7-9 and TRBJ1-6, with 7 nucleotides matching TRBD1. Germline CDR1 SEHNR, CDR2 FQNEAQ (reference sequence). Trimming took 8 bases from V and 7 from J; bases not matched to a gene: 8. The CDR3 covers 14 residues. The CDR3 coding sequence is TGTGCCAGCGGTTGGGACAGTCTCAATTCACCCCTCCACTTT. Translating gives CASGWDSLNSPLHF. The full variable domain, in which reference TRBV7-9 and TRBJ1-6 provide the parts outside the CDR3, is DTGVSQNPRHKITKRGQNVTFRCDPISEHNRLYWYRQTLGQGPEFLTYFQNEAQLEKSRLLSDRFSAERPKGSFSTLEIQRTEQGDSAMYLCASGWDSLNSPLHFGNGTRLTVT.

This chain links TRBV11-3 with TRBJ2-4, with D possibly TRBD1 on 6 matching bases. Germline-derived CDR1 and CDR2 are SGHNT and YENEEA. The CDR3 has 14 residues. Trimming removed 5 bases at V and 7 bases at J, with 15 bases between. The CDR3 coding sequence is TGTGCCAGCAGCAGGGGGAGAGGATCCAACATTCAGTACTTC. This gives the protein CASSRGRGSNIQYF.

This rearrangement joins TRBV6-1 to TRBJ1-3; D uncertain. CDR3 length: 15 residues. In germline, CDR1 is MNHNS, CDR2 SASEGT. Trimming left V 2 bases short and J 4 bases short, with 12 bases between. Here the CDR3 DNA reads TGTGCCAGCAGTGAATTACGGGGAGACGGAAACACCATATATTTT. It translates to CASSELRGDGNTIYF.

This clone occurred once. The chain is built from TRBV13 and TRBJ2-2, with a possible D match to TRBD2 (6 bases). In germline, CDR1 is PRHDT, CDR2 FYEKMQ (reference sequence). This CDR3 has 14 residues. Deletions cut 2 bases from V and 5 bases from J, with 9 bases between. Here the CDR3 reads CASSLMGGTGELFF. CDR3 bases: TGTGCCAGCAGCTTAATGGGGGGTACCGGGGAGCTGTTTTTT.

The J gene is TRBJ1-2, the V gene TRBV3-1 (or the pseudogene TRBV3-2), with 10 bases identical to TRBD1. The CDR3 is 14 residues long. Germline CDR1 is LGHDT and CDR2 is YNNKEL (reference sequence). V shed 1 base, J shed 8 bases, and the junction held 4 bases outside the gene matches. The chain's CDR3 is CASSQGQGAVGYTF. The CDR3 DNA reads as TGTGCCAGCAGCCAAGGACAGGGGGCGGTGGGCTACACCTTC.

This chain joins TRBV2 and TRBJ1-6; D gene uncertain. Germline V gives CDR1 SNHLY, CDR2 FYNNEI. The CDR3 consists of 16 residues. Trimming removed 3 bases at V and 5 bases at J, with 14 bases between. The CDR3 here is CASSELASVDNSPLHF. As DNA, the CDR3 is TGTGCCAGCAGTGAGTTGGCCAGCGTGGATAATTCACCCCTCCACTTT. Filled out from reference TRBV2 and TRBJ1-6, the complete variable domain reads EPEVTQTPSHQVTQMGQEVILRCVPISNHLYFYWYRQILGQKVEFLVSFYNNEISEKSEIFDDQFSVERPDGSNFTLKIRSTKLEDSAMYFCASSELASVDNSPLHFGNGTRLTVT.

The rearrangement links TRBV5-5 to TRBJ1-6, with 8 positions matching TRBD1. Per the germline V gene, CDR1 is SGHKS and CDR2 is YYEKEE (reference sequence). The CDR3 runs 15 residues. Trimming removed 5 bases from V and 10 bases from J; junction bases left unmatched: 11. CDR3 DNA sequence: TGTGCCAGCAGTCTTCTCGGACAGGGTGGATCACCCCTCCACTTT. Translation gives CASSLLGQGGSPLHF.

This clone was counted only a few times. This chain links TRBV15 with TRBJ2-5; TRBD1 matches 9 bases. The CDR3 loop spans 18 amino acids. CDR1 and CDR2 (germline): LNHNV, YYDKDF (reference sequence). The junction had 12 bases not matched to a gene; V was cut back by 3 bases and J by 1 base. CDR3 coding DNA: TGTGCCACCAGCAGGGGGATTCTAGGGACAGGGTCCCAAGAGACCCAGTACTTC. Amino acid sequence: CATSRGILGTGSQETQYF.

The chain joins TRBV28 to TRBJ2-3; 7 bases are shared with TRBD2. Germline CDR1 MDHEN, CDR2 SYDVKM. Trimming cost V 6 bases and J 3 bases; bases outside gene matches: 9. CDR3 length: 15 residues. In DNA form, the CDR3 reads TGTGCCAGCAGAGCTCCCGGGGGGAGTACAGATACGCAGTATTTT. Its translation: CASRAPGGSTDTQYF.

The chain couples TRBV6-5 to TRBJ1-2; possibly TRBD1 for D (6 bases). Germline CDR1 and CDR2: MNHEY and SVGAGI. Deletions cut 6 bases from V and 4 bases from J, with 15 bases between. The CDR3 has 14 residues. The CDR3 DNA follows: TGTGCCAGCAGCCAGGACAGCCCGTCCTATGGCTACACCTTC. Translating it yields CASSQDSPSYGYTF.

The genes are TRBV6-5 and TRBJ1-6; TRBD1 agrees at 10 bases. Per germline, CDR1 MNHEY and CDR2 SVGAGI. J lost 7 bases, V lost 6 bases, and 3 bases had no gene match. There are 14 residues in the CDR3. The CDR3 loop reads CASRQDRGNSPLHF. The CDR3 nucleotides read TGTGCCAGCAGGCAGGACAGGGGGAATTCACCCCTCCACTTT.

The J gene is TRBJ2-3, the V gene TRBV9; 9 positions agree with TRBD2. With V trimmed by 6 bases and J by 2 bases, 4 bases remained unmatched. The CDR3 covers 14 residues. CDR1 is SGDLS, CDR2 YYNGEE, per germline. The CDR3 sequence is CASTSGGFTDTQYF. CDR3 DNA sequence: TGTGCCAGCACCAGCGGGGGGTTCACAGATACGCAGTATTTT.

V and J are TRBV19 and TRBJ2-5; TRBD2 agrees at 11 bases. Germline loops: CDR1 LNHDA, CDR2 SQIVND (reference sequence). The CDR3 runs 15 residues. The ends lost 5 bases at V and 5 bases at J; junction bases unmatched: 7. In DNA, the CDR3 is TGTGCCAGTAGTCATATAGCGGGGGGGCCGGAGACCCAGTACTTC. Translating it yields CASSHIAGGPETQYF.

The genes are TRBV5-8 and TRBJ2-2; the match to TRBD1 covers 10 bases. Germline CDR1 SGHTS, CDR2 YDEGEE. The length of the CDR3 is 17 residues. V was pared by 4 bases and J by 0 bases, with 6 bases of the junction left unmatched. CDR3 amino acids: CASSRRDRGSNTGELFF. The CDR3 DNA follows: TGTGCCAGCAGCCGGAGGGACAGGGGATCGAACACCGGGGAGCTGTTTTTT. Complete variable domain (other parts from reference TRBV5-8 and TRBJ2-2): EAGVTQSPTHLIKTRGQQATLRCSPISGHTSVYWYQQALGLGLQFLLWYDEGEERNRGNFPPRFSGRQFPNYSSELNVNALELEDSALYLCASSRRDRGSNTGELFFGEGSRLTVL.

The chain couples TRBV30 to TRBJ1-5, with D tentatively TRBD1 (5 bases). There are 12 residues in the CDR3. Germline CDR1 and CDR2: GTSNPN and SVGIG (reference sequence). V was pared by 6 bases and J by 6 bases, with 12 bases between. The CDR3 spells CACAGFGQPQHF. As DNA, the CDR3 is TGTGCCTGCGCAGGGTTCGGTCAGCCCCAGCATTTT.

This clone has only a few counts. This sequence joins TRBV30 and TRBJ1-1; perhaps TRBD1 as D (6 bases). CDR3 length equals 13 residues. The germline CDR1 and CDR2 sequences are GTSNPN and SVGIG (reference sequence). V lost 3 bases to trimming and J lost 0 bases, with 8 bases between them. The CDR3 is CAWSRGLNTEAFF. The CDR3 DNA is TGTGCCTGGAGCAGGGGATTGAACACTGAAGCTTTCTTT.

The V and J genes are TRBV7-3 and TRBJ2-3; 8 nucleotides line up with TRBD2. The CDR3 runs to 15 residues. CDR1 is SGHTA, CDR2 FQGTGA, per germline. V lost 5 bases, J lost 6 bases, and 10 bases stayed unmatched. The chain's CDR3 is CASSLGRGASDTQYF. The CDR3 DNA sequence: TGTGCCAGCAGCCTTGGGCGGGGGGCTAGCGATACGCAGTATTTT.